Described below is a single T cell receptor (beta chain) sequence and its context. Its antigen is undetermined. This record belongs to a study of graft-versus-host responses after intestinal transplantation. This CDR3 contains 14 residues. Germline values: CDR1 SGHVS, CDR2 FQNEAQ. The V end was cut by 3 bases, the J end by 5 bases, with 11 bases between. TCRdb's copy holds only in-frame clones and misses some; the assay was immunoSEQ multiplex PCR. The sample lists 90,000 to 95,000 clones, around 90% seen once, with approximately 0.48% in the top ten. The chain is built from TRBV7-8 and TRBJ2-1; D possibly corresponds to TRBD1 (6 bases). Specimen: unstimulated CD8+ T cells sorted from spleen or lymph node cells, collected before intestinal transplant. The sequence came from a human donor who received an intestinal transplant. The CDR3 DNA sequence: TGTGCCAGCAGCTTCGGACAGACTGACAATGAGCAGTTCTTC. It encodes CASSFGQTDNEQFF.